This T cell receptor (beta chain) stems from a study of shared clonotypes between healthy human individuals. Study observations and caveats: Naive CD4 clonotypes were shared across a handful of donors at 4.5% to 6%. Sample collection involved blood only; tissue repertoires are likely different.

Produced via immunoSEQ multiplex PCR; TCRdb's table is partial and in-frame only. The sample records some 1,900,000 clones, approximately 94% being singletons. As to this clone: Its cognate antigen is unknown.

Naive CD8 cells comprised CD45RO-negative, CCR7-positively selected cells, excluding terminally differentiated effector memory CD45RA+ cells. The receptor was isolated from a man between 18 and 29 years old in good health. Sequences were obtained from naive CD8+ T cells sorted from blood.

For the CDR3, the DNA is TGCAGCGTTGAGGGTGGGTTGGCGGGAGTAAGGACAGATACGCAGTATTTT. Protein sequence: CSVEGGLAGVRTDTQYF. The rearrangement joins TRBV29-1 to TRBJ2-3; TRBD2 aligns across 7 bases. The length of the CDR3 is 17 residues. The germline V gene encodes CDR1 SQVTM and CDR2 ANQGSEA. V was clipped by 3 bases and J by 3 bases; unmatched bases: 15.